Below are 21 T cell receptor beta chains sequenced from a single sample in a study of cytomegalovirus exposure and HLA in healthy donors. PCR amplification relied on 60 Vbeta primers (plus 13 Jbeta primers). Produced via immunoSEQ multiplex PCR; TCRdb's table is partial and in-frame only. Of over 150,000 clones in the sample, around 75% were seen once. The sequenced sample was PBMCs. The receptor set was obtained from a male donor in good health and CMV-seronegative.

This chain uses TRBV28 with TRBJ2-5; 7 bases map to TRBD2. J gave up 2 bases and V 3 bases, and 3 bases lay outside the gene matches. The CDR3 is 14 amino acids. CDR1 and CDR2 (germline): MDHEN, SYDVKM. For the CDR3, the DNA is TGTGCCAGCAGTTTCACAGCGGGGCAAGAGACCCAGTACTTC. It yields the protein CASSFTAGQETQYF. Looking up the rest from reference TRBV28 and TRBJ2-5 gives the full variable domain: DVKVTQSSRYLVKRTGEKVFLECVQDMDHENMFWYRQDPGLGLRLIYFSYDVKMKEKGDIPEGYSVSREKKERFSLILESASTNQTSMYLCASSFTAGQETQYFGPGTRLLVL.

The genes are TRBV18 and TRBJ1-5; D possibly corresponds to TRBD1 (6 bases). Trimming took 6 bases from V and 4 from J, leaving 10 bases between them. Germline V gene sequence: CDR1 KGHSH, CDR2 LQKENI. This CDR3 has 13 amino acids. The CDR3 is CASSLGQNQPQHF. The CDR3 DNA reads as TGTGCCAGCTCTCTCGGACAGAATCAGCCCCAGCATTTT.

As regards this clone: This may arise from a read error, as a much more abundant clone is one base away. The chain's CDR3 is CASSQNYGYTF. The CDR3 DNA sequence: TGTGCCAGCAGCCAGAACTATGGCTACACCTTC. The gene calls are TRBV6-6 and TRBJ1-2; D remains ambiguous. CDR1 is MNHNY and CDR2 is SVGAGI in the germline V gene (reference sequence). Trimming took off 6 bases at V and 2 bases at J, with 4 bases between the two ends. The CDR3 runs to 11 residues.

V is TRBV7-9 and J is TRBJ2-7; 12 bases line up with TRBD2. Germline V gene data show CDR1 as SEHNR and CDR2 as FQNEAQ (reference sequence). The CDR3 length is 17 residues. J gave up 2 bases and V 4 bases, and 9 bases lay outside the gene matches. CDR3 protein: CASSSLPASGGAYEQYF. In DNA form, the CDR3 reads TGTGCCAGCAGCTCCCTACCTGCTAGCGGGGGGGCCTACGAGCAGTACTTC.

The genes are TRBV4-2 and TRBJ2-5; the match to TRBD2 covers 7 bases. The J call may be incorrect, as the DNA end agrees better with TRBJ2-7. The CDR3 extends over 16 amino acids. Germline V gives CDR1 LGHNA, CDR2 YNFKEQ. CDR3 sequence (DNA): TGTGCCAGCAGCCGCCCCGGGAGGAGCTACTCCTACGAGCAGTACTTC. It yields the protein CASSRPGRSYSYEQYF.

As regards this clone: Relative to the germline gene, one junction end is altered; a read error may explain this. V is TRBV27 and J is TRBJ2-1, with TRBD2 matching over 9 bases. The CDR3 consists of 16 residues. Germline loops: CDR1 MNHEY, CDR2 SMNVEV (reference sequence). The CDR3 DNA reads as TGTGCCAGCAGTGCACCTCTAGCGGGGCCTTACAATGAGCGGTTCTTC. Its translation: CASSAPLAGPYNERFF.

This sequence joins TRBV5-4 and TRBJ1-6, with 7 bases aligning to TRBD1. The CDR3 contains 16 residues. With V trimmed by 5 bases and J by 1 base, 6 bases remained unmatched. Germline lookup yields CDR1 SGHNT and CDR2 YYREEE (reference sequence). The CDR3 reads CASSAGGRSYNSPLHF. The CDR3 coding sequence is TGTGCCAGCAGTGCAGGGGGAAGATCCTATAATTCACCCCTCCACTTT.

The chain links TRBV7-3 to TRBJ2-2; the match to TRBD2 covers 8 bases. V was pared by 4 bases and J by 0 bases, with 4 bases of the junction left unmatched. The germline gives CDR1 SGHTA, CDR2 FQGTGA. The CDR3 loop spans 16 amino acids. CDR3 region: CASSSGGRANTGELFF. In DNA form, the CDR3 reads TGTGCCAGCAGCTCGGGGGGGCGCGCGAACACCGGGGAGCTGTTTTTT.

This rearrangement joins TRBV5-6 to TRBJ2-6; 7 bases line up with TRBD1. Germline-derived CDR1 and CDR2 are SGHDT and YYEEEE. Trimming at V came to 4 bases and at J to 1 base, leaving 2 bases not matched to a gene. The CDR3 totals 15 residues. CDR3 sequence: CASSGDRSGANVLTF. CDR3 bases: TGTGCCAGCAGCGGGGACAGATCTGGGGCCAACGTCCTGACTTTC.

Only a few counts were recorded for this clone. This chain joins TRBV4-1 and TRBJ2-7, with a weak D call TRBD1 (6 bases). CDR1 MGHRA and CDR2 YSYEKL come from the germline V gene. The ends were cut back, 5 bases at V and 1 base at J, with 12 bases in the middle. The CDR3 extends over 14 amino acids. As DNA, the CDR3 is TGCGCCAGCAGCTACAGGGACGGATCCTACGAGCAGTACTTC. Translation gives CASSYRDGSYEQYF.

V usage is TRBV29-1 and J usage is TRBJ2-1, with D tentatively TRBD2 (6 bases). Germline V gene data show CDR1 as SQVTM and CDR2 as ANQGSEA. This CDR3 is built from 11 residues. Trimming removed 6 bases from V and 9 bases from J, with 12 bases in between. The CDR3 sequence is CSVRDLGEQFF. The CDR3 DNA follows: TGCAGCGTCCGGGACTTGGGTGAGCAGTTCTTC.

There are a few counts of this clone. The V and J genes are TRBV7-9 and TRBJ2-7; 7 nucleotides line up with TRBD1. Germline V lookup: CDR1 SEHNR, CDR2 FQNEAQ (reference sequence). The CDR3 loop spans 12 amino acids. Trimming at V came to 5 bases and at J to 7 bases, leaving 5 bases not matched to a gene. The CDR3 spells CASSDRAGEQYF. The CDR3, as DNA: TGTGCCAGCAGCGACAGGGCTGGGGAGCAGTACTTC.

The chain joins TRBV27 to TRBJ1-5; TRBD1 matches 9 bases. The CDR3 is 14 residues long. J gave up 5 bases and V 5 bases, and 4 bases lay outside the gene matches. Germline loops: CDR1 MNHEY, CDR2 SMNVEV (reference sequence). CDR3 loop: CASSPRTGDQPQHF. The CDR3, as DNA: TGTGCCAGCAGTCCCCGGACAGGGGATCAGCCCCAGCATTTT.

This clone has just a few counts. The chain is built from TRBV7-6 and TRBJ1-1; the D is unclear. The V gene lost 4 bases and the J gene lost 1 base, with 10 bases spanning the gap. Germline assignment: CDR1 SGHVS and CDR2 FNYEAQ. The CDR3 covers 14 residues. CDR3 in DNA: TGTGCCAGCAGCTCCCGGGTGAAGAACACTGAAGCTTTCTTT. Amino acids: CASSSRVKNTEAFF.

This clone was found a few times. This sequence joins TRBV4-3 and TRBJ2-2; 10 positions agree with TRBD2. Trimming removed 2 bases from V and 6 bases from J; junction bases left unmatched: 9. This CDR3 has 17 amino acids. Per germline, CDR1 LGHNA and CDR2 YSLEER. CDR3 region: CASSQLGLAGDPGELFF. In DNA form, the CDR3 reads TGCGCCAGCAGCCAATTGGGCCTAGCGGGAGATCCCGGGGAGCTGTTTTTT.

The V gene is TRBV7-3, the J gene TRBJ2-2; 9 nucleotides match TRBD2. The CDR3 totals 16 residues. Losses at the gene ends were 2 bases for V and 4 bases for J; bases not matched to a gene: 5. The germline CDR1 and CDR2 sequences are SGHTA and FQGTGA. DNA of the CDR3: TGTGCCAGCAGCTTAGAAGGGACTAGCACCACCGGGGAGCTGTTTTTT. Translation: CASSLEGTSTTGELFF.

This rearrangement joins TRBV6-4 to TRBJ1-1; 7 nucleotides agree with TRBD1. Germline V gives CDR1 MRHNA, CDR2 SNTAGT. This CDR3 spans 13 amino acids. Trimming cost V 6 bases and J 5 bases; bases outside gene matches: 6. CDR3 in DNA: TGTGCCAGCAGGCTGACAGGGCAGACTGAAGCTTTCTTT. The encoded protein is CASRLTGQTEAFF.

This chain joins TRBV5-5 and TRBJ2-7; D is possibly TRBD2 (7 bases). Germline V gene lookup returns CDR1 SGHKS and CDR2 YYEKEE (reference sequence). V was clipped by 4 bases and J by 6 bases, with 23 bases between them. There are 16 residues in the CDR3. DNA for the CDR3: TGTGCCAGCAGCCCGGGAGGTGGGACAAGGGTGGTCGAGCAGTACTTC. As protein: CASSPGGGTRVVEQYF.

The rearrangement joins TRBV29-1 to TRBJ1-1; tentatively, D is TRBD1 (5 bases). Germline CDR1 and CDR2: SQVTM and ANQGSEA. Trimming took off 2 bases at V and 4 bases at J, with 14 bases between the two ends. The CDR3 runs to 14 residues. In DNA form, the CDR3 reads TGCAGCGTTGAACGCCAGACGGGGGGCACTGAAGCTTTCTTT. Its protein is CSVERQTGGTEAFF.

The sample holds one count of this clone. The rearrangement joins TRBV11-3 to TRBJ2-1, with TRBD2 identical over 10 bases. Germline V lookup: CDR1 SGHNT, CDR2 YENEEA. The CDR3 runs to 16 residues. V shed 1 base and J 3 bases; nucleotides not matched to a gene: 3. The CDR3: CASSLGSGGGYNEQFF. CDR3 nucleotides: TGTGCCAGCAGCTTAGGAAGCGGGGGGGGCTACAATGAGCAGTTCTTC.

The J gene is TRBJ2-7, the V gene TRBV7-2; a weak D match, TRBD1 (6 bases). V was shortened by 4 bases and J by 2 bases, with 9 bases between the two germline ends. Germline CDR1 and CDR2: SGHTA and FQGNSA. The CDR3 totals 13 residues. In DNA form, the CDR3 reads TGTGCCAGCAGCTCCAGGGGCACCTACGAGCAGTACTTC. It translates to CASSSRGTYEQYF.